This TCR beta chain was obtained from a study of CD8+ T cells in alopecia areata. On the study more broadly: Treated patients were given oral tofacitinib, which was dosed at 5 to 10 mg twice daily. The SALT score measured affected scalp surface percentage in treated patients.

Study-wide findings and caveats: Lesional scalp, notably in alopecia totalis/universalis, had clonality above that of normal scalp. Among the top 100, expanded CD8+ clones were significantly decreased by tofacitinib, as was scalp clonality.

About this clone itself: The target antigen is unknown.

The germline V gene encodes CDR1 SQVTM and CDR2 ANQGSEA. V dropped 4 bases and J dropped 1 base, with 16 bases sitting between them. The CDR3 runs to 15 residues. RNA was isolated and reverse transcribed to cDNA, the sequencing template. Profiling relied on immunoSEQ multiplex PCR, and the TCRdb table lists in-frame clones only, not all of them. The table has around 180,000 clones, roughly 66% seen once. Treatment denoted: oral pan-JAK inhibitor, 5-10 mg twice daily. Sequencing used CD4+ T cells sorted from blood, obtained at week 24, from a patient treated with tofacitinib. The source of this sequence is a human donor with alopecia areata. V and J are TRBV29-1 and TRBJ1-1; D is possibly TRBD1 (6 bases). The CDR3 bases are TGCAGCGTTGCCCACAGGGTGTCGACGAACACTGAAGCTTTCTTT. Amino acids: CSVAHRVSTNTEAFF.